This paragraph reports one TCR beta chain. Produced via immunoSEQ multiplex PCR; TCRdb's table is partial and in-frame only. The data show 85,000 to 120,000 clones, almost 80% seen once. These data are taken from a study of blood T cell repertoires in COVID-19. Sequencing was done on a sample of peripheral blood. The sequence derives from a man aged 55-75 years with active or convalescent COVID-19.

The CDR3 DNA sequence: TGTGCCACCAGCTTCGCAGCGGACCCCCCCTACGAGCAGTACTTC. It yields the protein CATSFAADPPYEQYF. The chain has TRBV15 and TRBJ2-7; D is perhaps TRBD2 (5 bases). V was trimmed by 5 bases and J by 2 bases, leaving 16 bases between them. The CDR3 extends over 15 amino acids. CDR1 is LNHNV, CDR2 YYDKDF, per germline (reference sequence).